Listed below are T cell receptor beta chains from one sample, sequenced in a study of T cells in Graves' hyperthyroidism and ophthalmopathy. TCRdb analysed the multiplex PCR reads with MiXCR anew, one entry per CDR3 protein. The sample includes about 560,000 distinct CDR3 sequences, approximately 14% of them seen just once. The sequencing input was blood. Receptors were obtained from a woman in her 30s with Graves' hyperthyroidism. Both conserved end residues are part of each CDR3. D genes are given only for firm matches. Some rows have no size entry. The others give once, few or many, or a class for an expanded clone.

V gene: TRBV7-9
D gene: .
CDR3 length: 16
clone size: few
J gene: TRBJ2-7
CDR3 protein: CASSIDHTSTSYEQYF
CDR3 DNA: TGTGCCAGTAGTATAGACCACACTAGCACCTCCTACGAGCAGTACTTC

V gene: TRBV29-1
D gene: .
CDR3 length: 13
clone size: few
J gene: TRBJ1-2
CDR3 protein: CSVEDLGSYGYTF
CDR3 DNA: TGCAGCGTTGAAGATTTGGGGTCTTATGGCTACACCTTC

V gene: TRBV30
D gene: TRBD1
CDR3 length: 11
clone size: many
J gene: TRBJ2-2
CDR3 protein: CACQGAGELFF
CDR3 DNA: TGTGCCTGTCAGGGGGCCGGGGAGCTGTTTTTT

V gene: TRBV30
D gene: .
CDR3 length: 12
clone size: few
J gene: TRBJ1-5
CDR3 protein: CAWARVDQPQHF
CDR3 DNA: TGTGCCTGGGCCAGGGTGGATCAGCCCCAGCATTTT

V gene: TRBV3-1
D gene: TRBD2
CDR3 length: 14
clone size: .
J gene: TRBJ2-7
CDR3 protein: CASSRDYRSYEQYF
CDR3 DNA: TGTGCCAGCAGCCGGGACTACCGTTCTTACGAGCAGTACTTC

V gene: TRBV30
D gene: TRBD2
CDR3 length: 15
clone size: few
J gene: TRBJ2-5
CDR3 protein: CVLTSGFDPQETQYF
CDR3 DNA: TGCGTCTTGACTAGCGGGTTCGATCCTCAAGAGACCCAGTACTTC

V gene: TRBV9
D gene: .
CDR3 length: 19
clone size: .
J gene: TRBJ1-4
CDR3 protein: CASSVVGHRTGGTNEKLFF
CDR3 DNA: TGTGCCAGCAGCGTAGTAGGGCACCGCACCGGGGGGACTAATGAAAAACTGTTTTTT

V gene: TRBV20-1
D gene: .
CDR3 length: 15
clone size: few
J gene: TRBJ2-1
CDR3 protein: CSAETSQSSYNEQFF
CDR3 DNA: TGCAGTGCCGAGACTAGTCAGAGCTCCTACAATGAGCAGTTCTTC

V gene: TRBV20-1
D gene: TRBD2
CDR3 length: 14
clone size: .
J gene: TRBJ2-3
CDR3 protein: CSASSGRYLDTQYF
CDR3 DNA: TGCAGTGCTTCTAGCGGGAGATATCTGGATACGCAGTATTTT

V gene: TRBV5-1
D gene: TRBD2
CDR3 length: 15
clone size: many
J gene: TRBJ2-7
CDR3 protein: CASSQTSSPSYEQYF
CDR3 DNA: TGCGCCAGCAGCCAGACTAGCTCCCCCTCGTACGAGCAGTACTTC

V gene: TRBV4-1
D gene: .
CDR3 length: 14
clone size: few
J gene: TRBJ1-4
CDR3 protein: CASSQTRGAEKLFF
CDR3 DNA: TGCGCCAGCAGCCAGACCCGTGGGGCTGAAAAACTGTTTTTT

V gene: TRBV25-1
D gene: TRBD2
CDR3 length: 13
clone size: .
J gene: TRBJ2-1
CDR3 protein: CASSAAGGNEQFF
CDR3 DNA: TGTGCCAGCAGTGCGGCGGGAGGGAATGAGCAGTTCTTC

V gene: TRBV14
D gene: .
CDR3 length: 15
clone size: few
J gene: TRBJ2-2
CDR3 protein: CASSQDTITTGELFF
CDR3 DNA: TGTGCCAGCAGCCAAGATACCATTACCACCGGGGAGCTGTTTTTT

V gene: TRBV5-4
D gene: .
CDR3 length: 16
clone size: .
J gene: TRBJ2-7
CDR3 protein: CASSLVGKGNSYEQYF
CDR3 DNA: TGTGCCAGCAGCTTGGTCGGGAAGGGCAACTCCTACGAGCAGTACTTC

V gene: TRBV7-2
D gene: TRBD1
CDR3 length: 14
clone size: few
J gene: TRBJ1-5
CDR3 protein: CASSWTGGNRPQHF
CDR3 DNA: TGTGCCAGCAGCTGGACAGGGGGCAATCGGCCCCAGCATTTT

V gene: TRBV20-1
D gene: .
CDR3 length: 12
clone size: many
J gene: TRBJ2-1
CDR3 protein: CSASGITNEQFF
CDR3 DNA: TGCAGTGCTAGCGGGATTACCAATGAGCAGTTCTTC

V gene: TRBV27
D gene: .
CDR3 length: 13
clone size: many
J gene: TRBJ1-1
CDR3 protein: CASSYGLNTEAFF
CDR3 DNA: TGTGCCAGCAGTTACGGGTTGAACACTGAAGCTTTCTTT

V gene: TRBV7-9
D gene: TRBD2
CDR3 length: 20
clone size: few
J gene: TRBJ2-3
CDR3 protein: CASSLTATSGRPDGTDTQYF
CDR3 DNA: TGTGCCAGCAGCTTAACAGCGACTAGCGGGAGGCCGGATGGCACAGATACGCAGTATTTT

V gene: TRBV13
D gene: .
CDR3 length: 16
clone size: many
J gene: TRBJ2-5
CDR3 protein: CASSLRQHQAQETQYF
CDR3 DNA: TGTGCCAGCAGCCTAAGACAGCATCAAGCTCAAGAGACCCAGTACTTC

V gene: TRBV5-4
D gene: .
CDR3 length: 12
clone size: .
J gene: TRBJ2-1
CDR3 protein: CASSLGQVEQFF
CDR3 DNA: TGTGCCAGCAGCTTGGGACAGGTTGAGCAGTTCTTC

V gene: TRBV20-1
D gene: .
CDR3 length: 12
clone size: many
J gene: TRBJ2-1
CDR3 protein: CSAREQNNEQFF
CDR3 DNA: TGCAGTGCTAGAGAACAGAACAATGAGCAGTTCTTC

V gene: TRBV6-1
D gene: .
CDR3 length: 15
clone size: .
J gene: TRBJ2-1
CDR3 protein: CASSLLPVDRIEQFF
CDR3 DNA: TGTGCCAGCAGTTTGCTACCCGTAGACAGAATTGAGCAGTTCTTC

V gene: TRBV2
D gene: .
CDR3 length: 12
clone size: many
J gene: TRBJ2-1
CDR3 protein: CASNDFVNEQFF
CDR3 DNA: TGTGCCAGCAACGACTTCGTCAATGAGCAGTTCTTC

V gene: TRBV12-3/TRBV12-4
D gene: TRBD1
CDR3 length: 18
clone size: many
J gene: TRBJ2-3
CDR3 protein: CASSLGTGAYPSTDTQYF
CDR3 DNA: TGTGCCAGCAGTTTAGGGACAGGGGCGTATCCTAGCACAGATACGCAGTATTTT

V gene: TRBV30
D gene: TRBD1
CDR3 length: 14
clone size: .
J gene: TRBJ2-2
CDR3 protein: CAWTDRDGGGELFF
CDR3 DNA: TGTGCCTGGACGGACAGGGACGGTGGCGGGGAGCTGTTTTTT

V gene: TRBV6-1
D gene: TRBD1
CDR3 length: 17
clone size: many
J gene: TRBJ2-7
CDR3 protein: CASSAPPGTANSYEQYF
CDR3 DNA: TGTGCCAGCAGTGCACCACCCGGGACAGCGAACTCCTACGAGCAGTACTTC

V gene: TRBV12-3/TRBV12-4
D gene: .
CDR3 length: 13
clone size: many
J gene: TRBJ2-3
CDR3 protein: CASRRTGPDTQYF
CDR3 DNA: TGTGCCAGCAGGCGAACAGGGCCAGATACGCAGTATTTT

V gene: TRBV27
D gene: TRBD2
CDR3 length: 16
clone size: many
J gene: TRBJ2-1
CDR3 protein: CASSLGSGSSYNEQFF
CDR3 DNA: TGTGCCAGCAGTTTAGGTAGCGGGAGTTCCTACAATGAGCAGTTCTTC

V gene: TRBV6-2/TRBV6-3
D gene: .
CDR3 length: 14
clone size: few
J gene: TRBJ1-2
CDR3 protein: CASSGRGDNYGYTF
CDR3 DNA: TGTGCCAGCAGTGGGCGGGGAGATAACTATGGCTACACCTTC

V gene: TRBV11-1
D gene: TRBD1
CDR3 length: 16
clone size: .
J gene: TRBJ1-3
CDR3 protein: CASSPWTGPSGNTIYF
CDR3 DNA: TGTGCCAGCAGCCCCTGGACAGGGCCCTCTGGAAACACCATATATTTT

V gene: TRBV24-1
D gene: .
CDR3 length: 12
clone size: .
J gene: TRBJ2-5
CDR3 protein: CATSNFRETQYF
CDR3 DNA: TGTGCCACCAGTAATTTCCGGGAGACCCAGTACTTC

V gene: TRBV20-1
D gene: TRBD2
CDR3 length: 15
clone size: few
J gene: TRBJ2-3
CDR3 protein: CSANPGTTPADAQYF
CDR3 DNA: TGCAGTGCTAACCCCGGGACTACCCCCGCAGATGCGCAGTATTTT

V gene: TRBV19
D gene: .
CDR3 length: 13
clone size: few
J gene: TRBJ2-7
CDR3 protein: CASSIRGTYEQYF
CDR3 DNA: TGTGCCAGTAGTATACGGGGAACCTACGAGCAGTACTTC

V gene: TRBV11-2
D gene: TRBD2
CDR3 length: 16
clone size: many
J gene: TRBJ2-7
CDR3 protein: CASSLSVAGDFYEQYF
CDR3 DNA: TGTGCCAGCAGCTTGTCCGTAGCGGGAGATTTCTACGAGCAGTACTTC

V gene: TRBV5-5
D gene: .
CDR3 length: 14
clone size: .
J gene: TRBJ1-2
CDR3 protein: CASSYPRTNYGYTF
CDR3 DNA: TGTGCCAGCAGCTACCCCAGAACTAACTATGGCTACACCTTC

V gene: TRBV6-4
D gene: .
CDR3 length: 13
clone size: .
J gene: TRBJ1-5
CDR3 protein: CASSPQMNQPQHF
CDR3 DNA: TGTGCCAGCAGCCCACAGATGAATCAGCCCCAGCATTTT

V gene: TRBV9
D gene: .
CDR3 length: 14
clone size: few
J gene: TRBJ2-3
CDR3 protein: CASNRDGFTDTQYF
CDR3 DNA: TGTGCCAGCAACCGGGATGGATTCACAGATACGCAGTATTTT

V gene: TRBV3-1
D gene: .
CDR3 length: 17
clone size: .
J gene: TRBJ2-2
CDR3 protein: CASSQDRGLKGTGELFF
CDR3 DNA: TGTGCCAGCAGCCAAGACAGGGGTTTAAAGGGCACCGGGGAGCTGTTTTTT

V gene: TRBV27
D gene: TRBD1
CDR3 length: 13
clone size: many
J gene: TRBJ2-7
CDR3 protein: CASTTGVDGEQYF
CDR3 DNA: TGTGCCAGCACGACAGGGGTGGATGGCGAGCAGTACTTC

V gene: TRBV12-3/TRBV12-4
D gene: TRBD1
CDR3 length: 17
clone size: many
J gene: TRBJ1-6
CDR3 protein: CASSLGTGGAYTSPLHF
CDR3 DNA: TGTGCCAGCAGTCTGGGGACAGGGGGCGCTTATACTTCACCCCTCCACTTT

V gene: TRBV10-1
D gene: TRBD2
CDR3 length: 15
clone size: many
J gene: TRBJ2-7
CDR3 protein: CASSATSEVSYEQYF
CDR3 DNA: TGCGCCAGCAGCGCGACTAGCGAGGTCTCCTACGAGCAGTACTTC

V gene: TRBV5-5
D gene: .
CDR3 length: 15
clone size: .
J gene: TRBJ2-2
CDR3 protein: CASSRLDQNTGELFF
CDR3 DNA: TGTGCCAGCAGCCGGTTAGACCAGAACACCGGGGAGCTGTTTTTT

V gene: TRBV28
D gene: .
CDR3 length: 16
clone size: many
J gene: TRBJ2-2
CDR3 protein: CASNPRTGGGTGELFF
CDR3 DNA: TGTGCCAGCAATCCGAGGACGGGTGGGGGCACCGGGGAGCTGTTTTTT

V gene: TRBV20-1
D gene: TRBD2
CDR3 length: 15
clone size: once
J gene: TRBJ2-7
CDR3 protein: CSAQAGGLSSYEQYF
CDR3 DNA: TGCAGTGCTCAAGCGGGAGGGCTCAGCTCCTACGAGCAGTACTTC

V gene: TRBV4-2
D gene: .
CDR3 length: 16
clone size: once
J gene: TRBJ2-7
CDR3 protein: CASSQDRLGGRYEQYF
CDR3 DNA: TGTGCCAGCAGCCAAGATCGCCTAGGAGGGCGATACGAGCAGTACTTC

V gene: TRBV7-2
D gene: TRBD1
CDR3 length: 15
clone size: many
J gene: TRBJ2-2
CDR3 protein: CASSLRQGNTGELFF
CDR3 DNA: TGTGCCAGCAGCTTGAGACAGGGCAACACCGGGGAGCTGTTTTTT

V gene: TRBV5-1
D gene: .
CDR3 length: 16
clone size: many
J gene: TRBJ2-3
CDR3 protein: CASSPAWKTSTDTQYF
CDR3 DNA: TGCGCCAGCAGCCCGGCTTGGAAAACTAGCACAGATACGCAGTATTTT

V gene: TRBV6-2/TRBV6-3
D gene: TRBD2
CDR3 length: 21
clone size: many
J gene: TRBJ2-1
CDR3 protein: CASSYQPPGLAGSRGRDEQFF
CDR3 DNA: TGTGCCAGCAGTTACCAACCACCGGGACTAGCGGGGTCCCGTGGTCGGGATGAGCAGTTCTTC

V gene: TRBV12-3/TRBV12-4
D gene: .
CDR3 length: 17
clone size: .
J gene: TRBJ2-6
CDR3 protein: CASTMDRRHSGANVLTF
CDR3 DNA: TGTGCCAGCACCATGGACAGAAGACACTCTGGGGCCAACGTCCTGACTTTC

V gene: TRBV3-1
D gene: TRBD2
CDR3 length: 17
clone size: many
J gene: TRBJ2-3
CDR3 protein: CASSQDLAGGPTDTQYF
CDR3 DNA: TGTGCCAGCAGCCAAGATTTGGCGGGGGGACCCACAGATACGCAGTATTTT

V gene: TRBV7-2
D gene: .
CDR3 length: 11
clone size: many
J gene: TRBJ2-1
CDR3 protein: CASSLDPSQFF
CDR3 DNA: TGTGCCAGCAGCTTAGACCCTAGCCAGTTCTTC